The rows below give T cell receptor beta chains drawn from one sample of a study of blood T cell repertoires in COVID-19. Generated by immunoSEQ multiplex PCR, the TCRdb table keeps only in-frame clones and is missing some. This table has 250,000 or so clones, roughly nine tenths appearing once. Specimen: peripheral blood. Receptor source: a man aged 60-69 years with acute or convalescent COVID-19. The CDR3 runs from the conserved cysteine through the conserved F or W. D genes are given only for firm matches. Where a row states a size, it is once, few, many or the class of an expanded clone; other rows omit it.

V	J	size	length	D	CDR3	DNA
TRBV6-5	TRBJ2-2	-	15	TRBD2	CASSYRGGRGRELFF	TGTGCCAGCAGTTACAGGGGCGGGAGGGGCAGGGAGCTGTTTTTT
TRBV28	TRBJ1-2	-	16	TRBD1	CASSYRGPRLVRGYTF	TGTGCCAGCAGTTACAGGGGGCCTCGCCTGGTTAGGGGCTACACCTTC
TRBV7-9	TRBJ2-1	once	13	-	CASSQTRGNEQFF	TGTGCCAGCAGCCAGACCCGGGGCAATGAGCAGTTCTTC
TRBV5-1	TRBJ1-2	-	15	-	CASSLTQTESYGYTF	TGCGCCAGCAGCTTAACACAGACAGAGAGCTATGGCTACACCTTC
TRBV5-8	TRBJ2-1	once	16	TRBD2	CATTGREVSSYNEQFF	TGTGCCACCACAGGGCGGGAGGTAAGCTCCTACAATGAGCAGTTCTTC
TRBV7-9	TRBJ1-2	-	12	-	CASGNRVSGYTF	TGTGCCAGCGGTAACAGGGTATCTGGCTACACCTTC
TRBV10-3	TRBJ1-5	few	15	TRBD1	CAISSDRDGNQPQHF	TGTGCCATCAGCTCGGACAGGGACGGCAATCAGCCCCAGCATTTT
TRBV11-2	TRBJ1-6	-	17	-	CASSPAAGSSYNSPLHF	TGTGCCAGCAGCCCCGCGGCGGGGAGCTCCTATAATTCACCCCTCCACTTT
TRBV19	TRBJ1-4	-	13	TRBD1	CASGQVVNEKLFF	TGTGCCAGCGGACAGGTTGTTAATGAAAAACTGTTTTTT
TRBV5-8	TRBJ1-1	-	14	-	CASSLDGGFTEAFF	TGTGCCAGCAGCTTGGACGGGGGGTTCACTGAAGCTTTCTTT
TRBV19	TRBJ1-1	once	14	TRBD1	CASRQGPSNTEAFF	TGTGCCAGTAGACAGGGGCCCTCAAACACTGAAGCTTTCTTT
TRBV6-5	TRBJ2-7	-	13	TRBD1	CASSYYRQGEQYF	TGTGCCAGCAGTTACTACCGACAGGGGGAGCAGTACTTC
TRBV9	TRBJ2-7	-	14	-	CASSPRERSYEQYF	TGTGCCAGCAGCCCCCGGGAGCGGTCCTACGAGCAGTACTTC
TRBV2	TRBJ1-5	few	15	-	CASTGWGRSSRPQHF	TGTGCCAGCACGGGATGGGGGCGAAGTAGCCGGCCCCAGCATTTT
TRBV30	TRBJ1-3	-	14	-	CAWSVAGYANTIYF	TGTGCCTGGAGTGTGGCGGGGTACGCAAACACCATATATTTT
TRBV6-1	TRBJ1-2	once	15	-	CASSEAAVSNYGYTF	TGTGCCAGCAGTGAAGCGGCAGTTTCTAACTATGGCTACACCTTC
TRBV6-2/TRBV6-3	TRBJ2-3	-	15	-	CASSYEEPTTDTQYF	TGTGCCAGCAGTTACGAGGAACCGACCACAGATACGCAGTATTTT
TRBV6-4	TRBJ2-2	-	14	-	CASSIDRNTGELFF	TGTGCCAGCAGTATCGACAGGAACACCGGGGAGCTGTTTTTT
TRBV6-5	TRBJ1-2	-	13	TRBD1	CASSWTGEYGYTF	TGTGCCAGCAGCTGGACAGGGGAGTATGGCTACACCTTC
TRBV19	TRBJ1-6	-	17	-	CASSIDHAGFSGSPLHF	TGTGCCAGTAGTATAGATCACGCGGGATTCAGCGGTTCACCCCTCCACTTT
TRBV19	TRBJ1-1	-	14	-	CASSVLGVNTEAFF	TGTGCCAGTAGCGTATTAGGGGTCAACACTGAAGCTTTCTTT
TRBV4-1	TRBJ2-2	-	18	TRBD2	CASSQGGSGTSNTGELFF	TGCGCCAGCAGCCAAGGGGGTAGCGGGACCTCGAACACCGGGGAGCTGTTTTTT
TRBV29-1	TRBJ2-3	-	10	-	CSVGEDTQYF	TGCAGCGTAGGAGAAGATACGCAGTATTTT
TRBV6-4	TRBJ2-3	-	15	TRBD1	CASSRDSLSTDTQYF	TGTGCCAGCAGCCGGGACAGCCTATCCACAGATACGCAGTATTTT
TRBV7-3	TRBJ2-5	few	13	-	CASSLNPRETQYF	TGTGCCAGCAGCTTAAACCCCCGGGAGACCCAGTACTTC
TRBV29-1	TRBJ2-3	-	15	TRBD2	CSVEGGRAVTDTQYF	TGCAGCGTTGAAGGCGGGAGGGCCGTCACAGATACGCAGTATTTT
TRBV2	TRBJ1-2	once	18	TRBD1	CASSEAQRLRQGTNGYTF	TGTGCCAGCAGTGAAGCTCAAAGGTTAAGACAGGGAACTAATGGCTACACCTTC
TRBV6-6	TRBJ1-3	few	13	-	CASSPSSGNTIYF	TGTGCCAGCTCACCCAGCTCTGGAAACACCATATATTTT
TRBV30	TRBJ1-2	-	12	-	CAWSVTGYGYTF	TGTGCCTGGAGTGTGACAGGCTATGGCTACACCTTC
TRBV9	TRBJ1-3	-	15	TRBD1	CASSPSGGGGNTIYF	TGTGCCAGCAGCCCGTCAGGGGGAGGTGGAAACACCATATATTTT
TRBV27	TRBJ2-7	-	16	TRBD2	CASSLLGREGSYEQYF	TGTGCCAGCAGTTTATTAGGGCGGGAGGGATCCTACGAGCAGTACTTC
TRBV7-3	TRBJ2-3	-	16	-	CASSFGFSASTDTQYF	TGTGCCAGCAGCTTTGGGTTCAGCGCTAGCACAGATACGCAGTATTTT
TRBV7-9	TRBJ1-2	-	14	-	CASSEETLNYGYTF	TGTGCCAGCAGCGAAGAGACTTTAAACTATGGCTACACCTTC
TRBV7-9	TRBJ2-7	-	14	TRBD1	CASSFPGQGELQYF	TGTGCCAGCAGCTTTCCGGGACAGGGGGAGTTGCAGTACTTC
TRBV7-2	TRBJ1-1	once	13	-	CASSFTGNTEAFF	TGTGCCAGCAGCTTCACAGGGAACACTGAAGCTTTCTTT
TRBV25-1	TRBJ2-3	-	15	TRBD2	CASSSLAGGVDTQYF	TGTGCCAGCAGTAGTTTAGCGGGAGGTGTTGATACGCAGTATTTT
TRBV29-1	TRBJ2-1	-	13	-	CSVGPSGVNEQFF	TGCAGCGTTGGCCCATCCGGGGTCAATGAGCAGTTCTTC
TRBV19	TRBJ1-6	-	15	-	CASRDNYSYNSPLHF	TGTGCCAGTAGGGACAACTACTCCTATAATTCACCCCTCCACTTT
TRBV28	TRBJ1-2	few	16	-	CASSSYSGVTGYGYTF	TGTGCCAGCAGTTCCTACTCAGGGGTTACAGGATATGGCTACACCTTC
TRBV4-2	TRBJ2-1	-	16	TRBD2	CASSHTGTSSYNEQFF	TGTGCCAGCAGCCACACCGGGACTAGCTCCTACAATGAGCAGTTCTTC
TRBV28	TRBJ2-1	few	14	-	CASSFHQVPNEQFF	TGTGCCAGCAGTTTTCACCAGGTGCCCAATGAGCAGTTCTTC
TRBV21-1	TRBJ2-7	-	15	-	CASSKTRQGFCEQYF	TGTGCCAGCAGCAAAACACGACAGGGTTTTTGCGAGCAGTACTTC
TRBV9	TRBJ2-1	-	16	TRBD2	CASSFTSGETYNEQFF	TGTGCCAGCAGCTTTACTAGCGGGGAGACCTACAATGAGCAGTTCTTC
TRBV15	TRBJ2-3	-	18	TRBD2	CATSSGALAGGRGNTQYF	TGTGCCACCAGCAGTGGGGCTTTAGCGGGAGGAAGGGGCAACACGCAGTATTTT
TRBV5-1	TRBJ2-3	-	14	-	CASSEHPSTDTQYF	TGCGCCAGCAGCGAACACCCCAGCACAGATACGCAGTATTTT
TRBV11-3	TRBJ2-2	-	16	-	CASSPARQGNTGELFF	TGTGCCAGCAGCCCCGCGAGGCAGGGTAACACCGGGGAGCTGTTTTTT
TRBV19	TRBJ2-2	-	16	TRBD1	CASSITGTGRTGELFF	TGTGCCAGTAGTATAACCGGGACAGGGAGGACCGGGGAGCTGTTTTTT
TRBV6-1	TRBJ1-5	-	17	-	CASSDPQGAIGNQPQHF	TGTGCCAGCAGTGATCCCCAAGGGGCGATCGGCAATCAGCCCCAGCATTTT
TRBV9	TRBJ2-6	-	15	-	CASSYRGSGANVLTF	TGTGCCAGCAGCTACCGGGGCTCTGGGGCCAACGTCCTGACTTTC
TRBV25-1	TRBJ1-1	-	14	TRBD1	CASRQTGGYGEAFF	TGTGCCAGCAGACAGACAGGGGGCTATGGTGAAGCTTTCTTT
TRBV28	TRBJ2-7	-	13	-	CASSFIRSYEQYF	TGTGCCAGCAGTTTTATCCGCAGTTACGAGCAGTACTTC
TRBV6-2/TRBV6-3	TRBJ2-3	few	14	-	CASSHSSGTDTQYF	TGTGCCAGCAGCCACTCTAGTGGGACAGATACGCAGTATTTT
TRBV11-3	TRBJ2-7	-	14	TRBD1	CASSAGTGGYEQYF	TGTGCCAGCAGCGCCGGGACAGGCGGCTACGAGCAGTACTTC
TRBV27	TRBJ1-1	-	15	-	CASSLSRGSITEAFF	TGTGCCAGCAGTTTATCGCGGGGCAGCATCACTGAAGCTTTCTTT
TRBV4-1	TRBJ1-2	-	15	-	CASRATLRGLYGYTF	TGCGCCAGCAGAGCCACCCTAAGGGGACTCTATGGCTACACCTTC